These 4 T cell receptor beta chains came from one sample sequenced in a study of cytomegalovirus exposure and HLA in healthy donors. Primers included in the PCR were 60 Vbeta and 13 Jbeta primers. Only in-frame clones appear in the TCRdb table, and some are missing; sequencing was by immunoSEQ multiplex PCR. The sample holds about 170,000 clones, 82% seen once. Sequencing was performed on PBMCs. The receptors derive from a girl aged 5-17 years in good health and CMV-seropositive.

The chain is built from TRBV7-8 and TRBJ2-1; 8 bases map to TRBD1. Germline loops: CDR1 SGHVS, CDR2 FQNEAQ. This CDR3 has 16 residues. Germline trimming cut 5 bases from V and 6 bases from J; bases unmatched to any gene: 12. This chain's CDR3 is CASSPLRQGQINEQFF. The CDR3, as DNA: TGTGCCAGCAGCCCATTACGACAGGGGCAAATCAATGAGCAGTTCTTC.

This chain uses TRBV13 with TRBJ1-2; perhaps TRBD1 as D (5 bases). Trimming pared 1 base from V and 8 bases from J, leaving 14 bases between. Germline lookup yields CDR1 PRHDT and CDR2 FYEKMQ (reference sequence). This CDR3 is built from 14 residues. The CDR3 nucleotides are TGTGCCAGCAGCTTAGCAGGGTTGAAGGTCGGCTACACCTTC. Encoded protein: CASSLAGLKVGYTF.

V and J are TRBV28 and TRBJ2-1, with 9 bases fitting TRBD1. Trimming took 5 bases from V and 4 from J; bases not matched to a gene: 9. CDR3 length: 16 residues. Germline V gives CDR1 MDHEN, CDR2 SYDVKM. CDR3 residues: CASSTVGDRVYNEQFF. Here the CDR3 DNA reads TGTGCCAGCAGTACCGTTGGGGACAGGGTTTACAATGAGCAGTTCTTC.

The chain is built from TRBV6-5 and TRBJ1-5; D gene uncertain. The V gene's germline CDR1 is MNHEY and CDR2 SVGAGI. CDR3 length equals 13 residues. V dropped 4 bases and J dropped 2 bases, with 6 bases sitting between them. The CDR3 bases are TGTGCCAGCAGTTCCATTGGCAATCAGCCCCAGCATTTT. It translates to CASSSIGNQPQHF.